This entry features one T cell receptor (beta chain) sequence. In replicate PCRs of sorted subsets, roughly 200 ng DNA, about 30,000 T cell genomes, was used. TCRdb's copy holds only in-frame clones and misses some; the assay was immunoSEQ multiplex PCR. The data contain about 2.3 million clones, 85% to 95% of them singletons. The data stem from a study of shared clonotypes between healthy human individuals. The germline CDR1 and CDR2 sequences are LNHNV and YYDKDF (reference sequence). The V and J ends lost 0 bases and 8 bases, in that order; junction bases with no gene match: 9. This CDR3 spans 16 amino acids.

This chain joins TRBV15 and TRBJ1-4, with 7 bases aligning to TRBD1. The TCR originated in a man aged 18 to 29 in good health. Some clones in this sample may be carry-over from other donors' samples. Sequencing was done on a sample of naive CD4+ T cells from PBMCs. Subset denoted: CD45RA+ positively selected. The CDR3: CATSRDRTGKNEKLFF. DNA of the CDR3: TGTGCCACCAGCAGAGACCGGACAGGAAAGAACGAAAAACTGTTTTTT.